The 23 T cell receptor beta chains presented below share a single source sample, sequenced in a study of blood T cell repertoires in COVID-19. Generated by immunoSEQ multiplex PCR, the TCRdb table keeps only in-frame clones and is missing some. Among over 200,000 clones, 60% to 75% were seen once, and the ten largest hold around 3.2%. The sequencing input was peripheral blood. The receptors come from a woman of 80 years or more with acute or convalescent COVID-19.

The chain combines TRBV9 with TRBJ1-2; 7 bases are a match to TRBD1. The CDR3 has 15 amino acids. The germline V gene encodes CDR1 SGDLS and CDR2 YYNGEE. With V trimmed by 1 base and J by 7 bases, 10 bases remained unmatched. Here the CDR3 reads CASSVWSEGASGYTF. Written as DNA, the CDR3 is TGTGCCAGCAGCGTATGGTCGGAGGGGGCGTCTGGCTACACCTTC.

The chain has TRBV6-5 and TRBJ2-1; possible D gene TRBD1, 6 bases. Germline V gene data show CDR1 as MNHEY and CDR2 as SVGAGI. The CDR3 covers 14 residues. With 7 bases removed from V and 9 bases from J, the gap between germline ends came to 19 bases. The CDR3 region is CASKGLGGKREQFF. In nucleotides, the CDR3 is TGTGCCAGCAAAGGACTTGGGGGCAAGCGTGAGCAGTTCTTC.

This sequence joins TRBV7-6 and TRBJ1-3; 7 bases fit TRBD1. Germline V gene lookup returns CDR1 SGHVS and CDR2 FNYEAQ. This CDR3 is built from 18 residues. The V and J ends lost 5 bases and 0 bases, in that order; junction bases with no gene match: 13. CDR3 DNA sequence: TGTGCCAGCAGCCCCGGGACAGCGAAGACTTACTCTGGAAACACCATATATTTT. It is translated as CASSPGTAKTYSGNTIYF.

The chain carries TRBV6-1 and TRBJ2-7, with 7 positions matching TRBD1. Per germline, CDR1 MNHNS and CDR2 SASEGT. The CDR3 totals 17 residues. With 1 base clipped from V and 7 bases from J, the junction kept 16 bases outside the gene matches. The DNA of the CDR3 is TGTGCCAGCAGTGAAGTAGGTATGACAGGGCCCCGGAGTGAGCAGTACTTC. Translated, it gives CASSEVGMTGPRSEQYF.

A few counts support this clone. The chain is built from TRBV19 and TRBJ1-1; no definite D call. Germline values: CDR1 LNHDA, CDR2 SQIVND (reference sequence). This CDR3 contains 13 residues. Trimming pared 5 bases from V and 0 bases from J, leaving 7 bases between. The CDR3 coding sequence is TGTGCCAGTAGTTTCACACTGAACACTGAAGCTTTCTTT. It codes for CASSFTLNTEAFF.

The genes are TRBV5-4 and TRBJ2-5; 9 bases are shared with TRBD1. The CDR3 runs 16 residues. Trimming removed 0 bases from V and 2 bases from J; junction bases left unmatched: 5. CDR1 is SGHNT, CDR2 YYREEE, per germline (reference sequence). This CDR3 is CASSLATGGGQETQYF. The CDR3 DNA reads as TGTGCCAGCAGCTTGGCCACAGGGGGCGGGCAAGAGACCCAGTACTTC.

The CDR3 spells CASRQGQGVSPLHF. The CDR3 nucleotides read TGTGCCAGCAGGCAGGGACAGGGGGTTTCACCCCTCCACTTT. The chain employs TRBV27 and TRBJ1-6, with TRBD1 matching 11 bases. CDR1 MNHEY and CDR2 SMNVEV come from the germline V gene (reference sequence). The CDR3 covers 14 residues. The ends lost 6 bases at V and 9 bases at J; junction bases unmatched: 4.

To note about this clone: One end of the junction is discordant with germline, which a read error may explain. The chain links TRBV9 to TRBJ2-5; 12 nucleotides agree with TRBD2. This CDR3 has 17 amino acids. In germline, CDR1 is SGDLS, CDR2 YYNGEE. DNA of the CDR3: TGTGCCAGCAGCCCCCGCCCAAGTCTAGCGGGGGGGCCTTTTGTTCACTTC. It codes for CASSPRPSLAGGPFVHF.

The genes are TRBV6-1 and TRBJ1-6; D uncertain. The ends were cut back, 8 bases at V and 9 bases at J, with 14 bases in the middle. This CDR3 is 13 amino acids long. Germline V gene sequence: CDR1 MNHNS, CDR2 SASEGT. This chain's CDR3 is CASLSQVGSPLHF. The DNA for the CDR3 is TGTGCCAGCCTCTCCCAGGTTGGTTCACCCCTCCACTTT.

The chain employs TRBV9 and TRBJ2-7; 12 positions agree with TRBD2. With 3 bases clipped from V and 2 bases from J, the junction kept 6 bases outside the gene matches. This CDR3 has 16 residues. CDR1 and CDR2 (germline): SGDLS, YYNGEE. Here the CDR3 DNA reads TGTGCCAGCAGCGCGTCACTAGCGGGGGGACCCTACGAGCAGTACTTC. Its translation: CASSASLAGGPYEQYF.

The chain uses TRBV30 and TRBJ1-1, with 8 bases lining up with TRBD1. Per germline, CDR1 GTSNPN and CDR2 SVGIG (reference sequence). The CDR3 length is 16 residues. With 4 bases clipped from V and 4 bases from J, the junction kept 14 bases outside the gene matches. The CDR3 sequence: CAWKGQGGVFFTEAFF. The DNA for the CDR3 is TGTGCCTGGAAAGGACAGGGAGGCGTCTTTTTCACTGAAGCTTTCTTT.

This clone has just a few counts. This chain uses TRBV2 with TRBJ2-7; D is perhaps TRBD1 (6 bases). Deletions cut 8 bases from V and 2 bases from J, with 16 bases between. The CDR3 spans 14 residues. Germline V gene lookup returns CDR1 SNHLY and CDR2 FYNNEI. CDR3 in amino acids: CASEGGVWAYEQYF. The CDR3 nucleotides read TGTGCCAGCGAAGGGGGAGTATGGGCCTACGAGCAGTACTTC.

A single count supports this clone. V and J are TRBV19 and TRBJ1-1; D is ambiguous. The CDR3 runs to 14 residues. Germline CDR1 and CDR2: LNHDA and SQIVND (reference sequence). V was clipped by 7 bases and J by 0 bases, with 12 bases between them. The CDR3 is CASTTTRMNTEAFF. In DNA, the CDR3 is TGTGCCAGTACCACGACAAGAATGAACACTGAAGCTTTCTTT.

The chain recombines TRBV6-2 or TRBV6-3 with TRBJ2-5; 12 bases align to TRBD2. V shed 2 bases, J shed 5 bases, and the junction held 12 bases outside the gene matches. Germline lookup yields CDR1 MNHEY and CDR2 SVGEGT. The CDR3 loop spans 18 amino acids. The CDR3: CASSYHTQTSGGWETQYF. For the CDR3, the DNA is TGTGCCAGCAGTTACCATACCCAGACTAGCGGGGGATGGGAGACCCAGTACTTC.

CDR3 amino acids: CASSPQGAVAYEQYF. The CDR3 nucleotides read TGTGCCAGCAGCCCCCAGGGGGCGGTGGCGTACGAGCAGTACTTC. The chain employs TRBV7-2 and TRBJ2-7; 8 bases line up with TRBD1. The junction had 10 bases not matched to a gene; V was cut back by 5 bases and J by 4 bases. Germline loops: CDR1 SGHTA, CDR2 FQGNSA. The CDR3 is 15 residues long.

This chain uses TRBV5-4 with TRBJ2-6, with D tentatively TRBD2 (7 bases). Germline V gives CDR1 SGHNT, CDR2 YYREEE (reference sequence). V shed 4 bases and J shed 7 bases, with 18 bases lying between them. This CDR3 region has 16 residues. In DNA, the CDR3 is TGTGCCAGCAGCCCATCCGGGGGGCGGGGAGCCAACGTCCTGACTTTC. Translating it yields CASSPSGGRGANVLTF.

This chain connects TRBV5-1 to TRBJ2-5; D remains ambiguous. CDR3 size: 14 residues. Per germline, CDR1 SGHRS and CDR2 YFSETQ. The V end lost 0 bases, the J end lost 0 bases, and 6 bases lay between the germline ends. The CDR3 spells CASSLGSHQETQYF. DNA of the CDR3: TGCGCCAGCAGCTTGGGTAGTCACCAAGAGACCCAGTACTTC.

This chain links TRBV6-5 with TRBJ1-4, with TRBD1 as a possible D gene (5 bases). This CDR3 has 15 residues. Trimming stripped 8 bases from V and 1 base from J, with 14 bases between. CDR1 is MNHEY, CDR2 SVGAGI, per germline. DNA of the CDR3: TGTGCCAGCGGCAGGGAGGAAGTAACTAATGAAAAACTGTTTTTT. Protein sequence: CASGREEVTNEKLFF.

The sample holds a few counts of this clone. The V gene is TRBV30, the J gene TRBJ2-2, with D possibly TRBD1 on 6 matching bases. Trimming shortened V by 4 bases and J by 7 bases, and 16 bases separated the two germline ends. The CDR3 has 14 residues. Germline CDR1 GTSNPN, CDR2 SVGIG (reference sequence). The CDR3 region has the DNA TGTGCCTGGAATCTGGGACAAGCTCTCGGGGAGCTGTTTTTT. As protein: CAWNLGQALGELFF.

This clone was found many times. The CDR3 region has the DNA TGTGCCAGTAGTATAGGAGGGGGCGCCTACGGCTACACCTTC. Translation: CASSIGGGAYGYTF. The V gene is TRBV19, the J gene TRBJ1-2, with 7 nucleotides matching TRBD1. Trimming took 1 base from V and 8 from J; bases not matched to a gene: 7. This CDR3 spans 14 amino acids. Germline-derived CDR1 and CDR2 are LNHDA and SQIVND (reference sequence). Full variable domain (missing parts from reference TRBV19 and TRBJ1-2): DGGITQSPKYLFRKEGQNVTLSCEQNLNHDAMYWYRQDPGQGLRLIYYSQIVNDFQKGDIAEGYSVSREKKESFPLTVTSAQKNPTAFYLCASSIGGGAYGYTFGSGTRLTVV.

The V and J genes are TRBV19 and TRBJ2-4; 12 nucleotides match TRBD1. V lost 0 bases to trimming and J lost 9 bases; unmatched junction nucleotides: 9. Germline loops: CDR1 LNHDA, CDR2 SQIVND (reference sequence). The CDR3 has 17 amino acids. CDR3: CASSIELGQGAKGIQYF. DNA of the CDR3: TGTGCCAGTAGTATAGAACTGGGACAGGGGGCTAAGGGCATTCAGTACTTC.

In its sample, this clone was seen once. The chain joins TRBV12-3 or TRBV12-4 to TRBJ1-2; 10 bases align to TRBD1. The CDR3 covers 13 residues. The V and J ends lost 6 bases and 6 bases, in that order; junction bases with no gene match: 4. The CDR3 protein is CASRLGQGDGYTF. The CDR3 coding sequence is TGTGCCAGCAGGCTCGGACAGGGGGATGGCTACACCTTC.

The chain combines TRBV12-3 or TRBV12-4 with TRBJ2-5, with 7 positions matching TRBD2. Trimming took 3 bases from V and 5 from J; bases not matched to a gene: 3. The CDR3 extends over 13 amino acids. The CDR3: CASSLRGGETQYF. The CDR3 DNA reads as TGTGCCAGCAGTTTGCGGGGAGGGGAGACCCAGTACTTC.